These 20 T cell receptor beta chains were sequenced from one sample in a study of T-cell memory formation after mild COVID-19. TCRdb used MiXCR to reprocess the 5' RACE reads, holding one entry per CDR3 protein. Here the sample spans about 430,000 distinct CDR3 sequences, about 20% being singletons. Sequencing was performed on PBMCs or a T cell subset sorted from them (not recorded which). The origin of the receptors is a man in his late teens or twenties who had mild COVID-19 (a few samples of this study predate the infection). Cell type and time point are not known.

This clonotype appeared many times. This sequence joins TRBV5-1 and TRBJ2-2, with D tentatively TRBD1 or TRBD2 (5 bases each). The CDR3 covers 15 residues. Looked up from germline, CDR1 is SGHRS and CDR2 is YFSETQ. Trimming removed 0 bases at V and 2 bases at J, with 8 bases between. CDR3 protein: CASSLEGTNTGELFF. As DNA, the CDR3 is TGCGCCAGCAGCTTGGAGGGGACCAACACCGGGGAGCTGTTTTTT.

The V and J genes are TRBV15 and TRBJ1-2; 8 nucleotides align to TRBD1. The ends lost 2 bases at V and 9 bases at J; junction bases unmatched: 11. Germline CDR1 and CDR2: LNHNV and YYDKDF (reference sequence). CDR3 length: 15 amino acids. The CDR3 sequence: CATSRHTGQGDSYTF. DNA of the CDR3: TGTGCCACCAGCAGACATACCGGACAGGGTGATAGCTACACCTTC. The full variable domain, rest sourced from reference TRBV15 and TRBJ1-2, is DAMVIQNPRYQVTQFGKPVTLSCSQTLNHNVMYWYQQKSSQAPKLLFHYYDKDFNNEADTPDNFQSRRPNTSFCFLDIRSPGLGDTAMYLCATSRHTGQGDSYTFGSGTRLTVV.

This clonotype came up a few times. The rearrangement uses TRBV3-1 and TRBJ2-4; D is unclear. The CDR3 covers 14 residues. V was trimmed by 0 bases and J by 6 bases, leaving 9 bases between them. Germline V lookup: CDR1 LGHDT, CDR2 YNNKEL (reference sequence). The CDR3 reads CASSQDRASNIQYF. CDR3 bases: TGTGCCAGCAGCCAAGATCGGGCTTCAAACATTCAGTACTTC.

V usage is TRBV7-3 and J usage is TRBJ2-1; 8 bases agree with TRBD2. Germline lookup yields CDR1 SGHTA and CDR2 FQGTGA. The trim removed 5 bases at V and 7 bases at J, leaving 10 bases unmatched. The CDR3 length is 15 residues. The CDR3 loop reads CASSASRGGVNEQFF. The CDR3 coding sequence is TGTGCCAGCAGCGCTAGCCGGGGGGGCGTTAATGAGCAGTTCTTC.

The V gene is TRBV12-3 or TRBV12-4, the J gene TRBJ2-5, with D unresolved. The V end lost 1 base, the J end lost 0 bases, and 21 bases lay between the germline ends. This CDR3 has 19 residues. CDR3 sequence (DNA): TGTGCCAGCAGTTTAGTACCTAATTTCGGTGGGAAGTACCAAGAGACCCAGTACTTC. Protein: CASSLVPNFGGKYQETQYF.

The sample holds a few counts of this clonotype. This sequence joins TRBV7-2 and TRBJ2-1, with D unresolved. V was cut by 5 bases and J by 2 bases, with 7 bases left in between. Germline lookup yields CDR1 SGHTA and CDR2 FQGNSA. This CDR3 comprises 13 residues. The CDR3 sequence: CASSADPYNEQFF. CDR3 DNA sequence: TGTGCCAGCAGCGCAGACCCCTACAATGAGCAGTTCTTC. The variable domain in full, completed from reference TRBV7-2 and TRBJ2-1, reads GAGVSQSPSNKVTEKGKDVELRCDPISGHTALYWYRQSLGQGLEFLIYFQGNSAPDKSGLPSDRFSAERTGGSVSTLTIQRTQQEDSAVYLCASSADPYNEQFFGPGTRLTVL.

This clonotype was detected a few times. The V gene is TRBV25-1, the J gene TRBJ2-3; unclear D gene. V shed 3 bases and J shed 2 bases, with 9 bases lying between them. The germline CDR1 and CDR2 sequences are MGHDK and SYGVNS. CDR3 length: 14 residues. The chain's CDR3 is CASSDRVATDTQYF. CDR3 coding DNA: TGTGCCAGCAGTGACCGGGTCGCCACAGATACGCAGTATTTT.

This clonotype was detected a few times. The rearrangement joins TRBV7-9 to TRBJ1-4; 11 bases agree with TRBD1. This CDR3 comprises 15 residues. From germline, CDR1 is SEHNR and CDR2 FQNEAQ (reference sequence). J was trimmed by 8 bases and V by 5 bases; bases with no gene match: 7. This chain's CDR3 is CASSPRGQGVEKLFF. The CDR3 DNA is TGTGCCAGCAGCCCTCGGGGACAGGGGGTCGAAAAACTGTTTTTT.

This clonotype was found many times. The J gene is TRBJ2-7, the V gene TRBV5-5; D may be TRBD2 (6 bases). Germline V gives CDR1 SGHKS, CDR2 YYEKEE (reference sequence). This CDR3 contains 14 residues. V was clipped by 0 bases and J by 5 bases, with 12 bases between them. CDR3 loop: CASSLDPTSNEQYF. The CDR3 coding sequence is TGTGCCAGCAGCTTGGACCCGACTAGTAACGAGCAGTACTTC. The full variable domain, in which reference TRBV5-5 and TRBJ2-7 provide the parts outside the CDR3, is DAGVTQSPTHLIKTRGQQVTLRCSPISGHKSVSWYQQVLGQGPQFIFQYYEKEERGRGNFPDRFSARQFPNYSSELNVNALLLGDSALYLCASSLDPTSNEQYFGPGTRLTVT.

This clonotype showed up many times. The chain joins TRBV7-9 to TRBJ1-5, with D possibly being TRBD1 (5 bases). The germline gives CDR1 SEHNR, CDR2 FQNEAQ (reference sequence). The CDR3 extends over 15 amino acids. Between the trimmed V and J ends, which lost 5 bases and 2 bases, there was a span of 13 bases. This CDR3 reads CASSPRGSGNQPQHF. The CDR3 DNA sequence: TGTGCCAGCAGCCCTAGGGGCAGTGGCAATCAGCCCCAGCATTTT.

The rearrangement links TRBV28 to TRBJ2-7, with D uncertain. V gave up 5 bases and J gave up 3 bases, with 14 bases separating them. This CDR3 is 14 amino acids long. Germline CDR1 reads MDHEN; CDR2 reads SYDVKM. For the CDR3, the DNA is TGTGCCAGCAGTCCCCTCGGCGCGAACTACGAGCAGTACGTC. Amino acid sequence: CASSPLGANYEQYV.

This clonotype was counted a few times. The chain has TRBV7-9 and TRBJ1-1; TRBD1 might be the D (5 bases). Germline lookup yields CDR1 SEHNR and CDR2 FQNEAQ (reference sequence). The CDR3 is 14 residues long. Trimming took 4 bases from V and 5 from J, leaving 14 bases between them. CDR3 nucleotide sequence: TGTGCCAGCAGCTGGAGAACTACAGGAACTGAAGCTTTCTTT. Its translation: CASSWRTTGTEAFF.

The chain links TRBV6-2 or TRBV6-3 to TRBJ2-7; TRBD1 aligns across 7 bases. The CDR3 spans 16 residues. Trimming removed 0 bases from V and 3 bases from J; junction bases left unmatched: 8. Germline values: CDR1 MNHEY, CDR2 SVGEGT. The CDR3, as DNA: TGTGCCAGCAGTTACTCGGAGACAGGGTCGCGCTACGAGCAGTACGTC. As protein: CASSYSETGSRYEQYV.

The chain employs TRBV6-2 or TRBV6-3 and TRBJ2-5; no reliable D call. The germline V and J ends were trimmed by 6 bases and 2 bases, with 19 bases remaining between them. CDR3 length: 16 amino acids. CDR1 is MNHEY, CDR2 SVGEGT, per germline. CDR3 sequence: CASSQPAIRWQETQYF. As DNA, the CDR3 is TGTGCCAGCAGCCAGCCGGCGATAAGGTGGCAAGAGACCCAGTACTTC.

In its sample, this clonotype was seen a few times. V usage is TRBV12-3 or TRBV12-4 and J usage is TRBJ2-5, with D perhaps TRBD2 (6 bases). CDR3 length: 14 amino acids. V gave up 3 bases and J gave up 2 bases, with 10 bases separating them. The CDR3 reads CASSLMEGQETQYF. DNA of the CDR3: TGTGCCAGCAGTTTGATGGAGGGACAAGAGACCCAGTACTTC.

In its sample, this clonotype was seen many times. The junction departs from germline at one end; a sequencing error may be responsible. J is TRBJ2-5 and V is TRBV5-1; 8 positions agree with TRBD1. CDR1 is SGHRS and CDR2 is YFSETQ in the germline V gene. This CDR3 has 14 residues. CDR3 DNA sequence: TGTGCCAGCAGCTTGGCAGGGGGCGGAGAGACCCAGTACTTC. Translated: CASSLAGGGETQYF.

This clonotype was seen more than once but under ten times. The chain has TRBV6-5 and TRBJ2-5; 11 nucleotides agree with TRBD2. The CDR3 loop spans 15 amino acids. Losses at the gene ends were 6 bases for V and 5 bases for J; bases not matched to a gene: 8. Germline lookup yields CDR1 MNHEY and CDR2 SVGAGI. In DNA, the CDR3 is TGTGCCAGCAGATATAGCGGGGGGGCCCTGGAGACCCAGTACTTC. Translation gives CASRYSGGALETQYF.

The chain has TRBV7-2 and TRBJ1-2; 9 bases fit TRBD1. J lost 5 bases, V lost 4 bases, and 5 bases had no gene match. The length of the CDR3 is 14 residues. Germline V gives CDR1 SGHTA, CDR2 FQGNSA. CDR3 residues: CASSWTGTGYGYTF. CDR3 sequence (DNA): TGTGCCAGCAGCTGGACCGGGACAGGGTATGGCTACACCTTC.

This clonotype came up many times. This rearrangement joins TRBV11-1 to TRBJ1-2, with D possibly TRBD1 on 6 matching bases. CDR1 is SGHAT, CDR2 FQDESV, per germline (reference sequence). The CDR3 covers 15 residues. V shed 4 bases and J shed 0 bases, with 12 bases lying between them. The CDR3 nucleotides read TGTGCCAGCAGCTCCCTCAGGGACACTAACTATGGCTACACCTTC. Amino acid sequence: CASSSLRDTNYGYTF.

V and J are TRBV5-5 and TRBJ2-3; D might be TRBD2 (5 bases). Trimming pared 2 bases from V and 8 bases from J, leaving 12 bases between. Germline-derived CDR1 and CDR2 are SGHKS and YYEKEE (reference sequence). The CDR3 covers 13 residues. CDR3 in amino acids: CASSLGGQVTQYF. CDR3 nucleotides: TGTGCCAGCAGCTTAGGAGGTCAGGTTACGCAGTATTTT.